This T cell receptor (beta chain) emerged from a study of human T cells and chemical hapten exposure. Indicated time point: patch test 1, 2 weeks after DPC sensitization. The treatment is: therapeutic diphenylcyclopropenone sensitization with weekly scalp DPC. This clonotype was observed a handful of times. What it binds is unknown. Germline V gene lookup returns CDR1 LGHDT and CDR2 YNNKEL (reference sequence). V was clipped by 0 bases and J by 7 bases; unmatched bases: 23. The CDR3 consists of 20 residues. Source study methods: From approximately 20,000 to 700,000 TCRs were found per sample, with a median of about 96,000. Each CDR3 protein is one row after TCRdb ran MiXCR on the RACE reads. It is TCRdb's table, rather than the study itself, that gives the V and J calls and clone size. The sample lists around 74,000 distinct CDR3 sequences, more than 30% occurring once. Study-level findings and limits: The number of TCRs above 1 in 1000 frequency did not change after DPC sensitization. Versus controls, expanded TCRs had significantly more large CDR3 similarity clusters.

The chain links TRBV3-1 to TRBJ2-7; 8 bases match TRBD1. The TCR originated in a man aged 35 to 55 with alopecia areata. Some clones in this sample may be carry-over from other donors' samples. Source: whole blood, taken in connection with sensitization to the hapten diphenylcyclopropenone (DPC). CDR3 nucleotide sequence: TGTGCCAGCAGCCAAGATGGGTCCACGACCGGGACAGGAAAAAAAGGGGAGCAGTACTTC. Translated: CASSQDGSTTGTGKKGEQYF.